This T cell receptor (beta chain) comes out of a study of shared clonotypes between healthy human individuals. Sequencing used immunoSEQ multiplex PCR; TCRdb keeps in-frame clones, though not all of them. The sample yields over 700,000 clones, just under 75% seen once. The CDR3 covers 15 residues. CDR1 is MNHEY and CDR2 is SMNVEV in the germline V gene (reference sequence). The trim removed 4 bases at V and 6 bases at J, leaving 9 bases unmatched. The TCR was taken from a woman aged 25-40 years in good health. The sequencing sample was made of memory CD4+ T cells sorted from blood. Documented subset: CD45RA-negative fraction. The chain couples TRBV27 to TRBJ2-3, with TRBD2 matching 8 bases. This chain's CDR3 is CASSWGGRFGDTQYF. In DNA form, the CDR3 reads TGTGCCAGCAGTTGGGGCGGGAGGTTTGGGGATACGCAGTATTTT.